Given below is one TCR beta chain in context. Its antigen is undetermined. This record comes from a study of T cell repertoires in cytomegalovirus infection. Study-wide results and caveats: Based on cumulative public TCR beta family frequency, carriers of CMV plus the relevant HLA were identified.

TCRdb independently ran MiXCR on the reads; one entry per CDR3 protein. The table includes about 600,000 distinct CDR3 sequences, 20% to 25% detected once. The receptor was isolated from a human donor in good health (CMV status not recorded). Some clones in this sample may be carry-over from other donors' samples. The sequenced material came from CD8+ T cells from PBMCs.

This chain's CDR3 is CASSPTTGGFGNTIYF. Here the CDR3 DNA reads TGCGCCAGCAGCCCCACCACGGGGGGCTTCGGAAACACCATATATTTT. The gene calls are TRBV4-3 and TRBJ1-3; tentatively, D is TRBD1 (6 bases). CDR1 is LGHNA and CDR2 is YSLEER in the germline V gene. This CDR3 comprises 16 residues. Trimming took off 4 bases at V and 4 bases at J, with 17 bases between the two ends.